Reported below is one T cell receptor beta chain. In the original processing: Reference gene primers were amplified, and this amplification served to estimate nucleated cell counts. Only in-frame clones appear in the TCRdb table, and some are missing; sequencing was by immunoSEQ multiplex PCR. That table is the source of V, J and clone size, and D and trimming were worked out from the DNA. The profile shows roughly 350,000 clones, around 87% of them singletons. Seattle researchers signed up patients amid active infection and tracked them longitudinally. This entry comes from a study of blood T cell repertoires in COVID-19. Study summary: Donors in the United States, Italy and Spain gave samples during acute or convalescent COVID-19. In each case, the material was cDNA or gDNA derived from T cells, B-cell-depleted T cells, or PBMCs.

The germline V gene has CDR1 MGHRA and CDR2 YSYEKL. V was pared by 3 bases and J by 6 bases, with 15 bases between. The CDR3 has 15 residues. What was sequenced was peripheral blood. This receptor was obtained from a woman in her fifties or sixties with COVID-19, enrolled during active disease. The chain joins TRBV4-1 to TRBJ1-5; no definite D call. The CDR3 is CASSQTDSWAQPQHF. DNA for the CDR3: TGCGCCAGCAGCCAGACGGACTCTTGGGCTCAGCCCCAGCATTTT.